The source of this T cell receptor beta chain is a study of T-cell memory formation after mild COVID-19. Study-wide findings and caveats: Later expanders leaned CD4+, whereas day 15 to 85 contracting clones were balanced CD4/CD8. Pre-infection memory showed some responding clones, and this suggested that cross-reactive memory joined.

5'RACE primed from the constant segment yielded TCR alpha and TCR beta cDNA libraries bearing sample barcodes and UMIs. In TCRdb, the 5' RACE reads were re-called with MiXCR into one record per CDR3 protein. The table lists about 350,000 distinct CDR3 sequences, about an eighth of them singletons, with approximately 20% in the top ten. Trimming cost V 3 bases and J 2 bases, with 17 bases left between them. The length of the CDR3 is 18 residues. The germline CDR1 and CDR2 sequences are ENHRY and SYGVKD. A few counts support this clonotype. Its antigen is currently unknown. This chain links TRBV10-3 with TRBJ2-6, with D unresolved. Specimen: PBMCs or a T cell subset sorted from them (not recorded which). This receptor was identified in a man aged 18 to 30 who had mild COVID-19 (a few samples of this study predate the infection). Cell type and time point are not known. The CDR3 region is CAISDRRQMDTGANVLTF. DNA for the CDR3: TGTGCCATCAGTGACCGTAGACAAATGGATACTGGGGCCAACGTCCTGACTTTC.